The 20 T cell receptor beta chains reported below all come from one sample, sequenced in a study of T cell changes during pregnancy in multiple sclerosis. Assay: immunoSEQ multiplex PCR; the TCRdb copy retains only in-frame clones and omits some. The sample has 95,000 to 100,000 clones; approximately 90% are singletons. The starting material was peripheral blood, obtained after pregnancy. Receptors originate from a female donor in good health, enrolled as a control in a pregnancy study.

In DNA, the CDR3 is TGTGCCAGCAGCCACCCAGGAACTGAAGCTTTCTTT. The encoded protein is CASSHPGTEAFF. This chain joins TRBV7-3 and TRBJ1-1; D remains ambiguous. From germline, CDR1 is SGHTA and CDR2 FQGTGA. This CDR3 spans 12 amino acids. V lost 5 bases and J lost 5, with 9 bases in between.

This clone was observed a single time. The rearrangement uses TRBV6-5 and TRBJ1-2; D not certain. Trimming took 0 bases from V and 4 from J, leaving 9 bases between them. Germline V lookup: CDR1 MNHEY, CDR2 SVGAGI. The CDR3 is 14 residues long. CDR3 residues: CASSYSAGFYGYTF. In DNA form, the CDR3 reads TGTGCCAGCAGTTACTCAGCGGGATTCTATGGCTACACCTTC.

The V and J genes are TRBV5-5 and TRBJ1-4, with TRBD1 as a possible D gene (6 bases). Trimming stripped 6 bases from V and 5 bases from J, with 17 bases between. The CDR3 loop spans 15 amino acids. From germline, CDR1 is SGHKS and CDR2 YYEKEE (reference sequence). The CDR3 protein is CASTLGAAPNEKLFF. The CDR3 DNA follows: TGTGCCAGCACCCTGGGGGCAGCACCAAATGAAAAACTGTTTTTT.

This rearrangement joins TRBV18 to TRBJ1-5, with a tentative D call TRBD1 (5 bases). Between the trimmed V and J ends, which lost 0 bases and 4 bases, there was a span of 10 bases. This CDR3 is 15 amino acids long. The germline V gene has CDR1 KGHSH and CDR2 LQKENI. In DNA form, the CDR3 reads TGTGCCAGCTCACCACCGGACATTTGGAATCAGCCCCAGCATTTT. It yields the protein CASSPPDIWNQPQHF.

This sequence joins TRBV7-9 and TRBJ2-1; 9 bases fit TRBD2. The CDR3 has 15 amino acids. V shed 5 bases, J shed 6 bases, and the junction held 8 bases outside the gene matches. Looked up from germline, CDR1 is SEHNR and CDR2 is FQNEAQ (reference sequence). The CDR3 protein is CASSPSASGINEQFF. The CDR3 DNA reads as TGTGCCAGCAGCCCCTCGGCTAGCGGGATCAATGAGCAGTTCTTC. The whole variable domain, filled in from reference TRBV7-9 and TRBJ2-1, reads DTGVSQNPRHKITKRGQNVTFRCDPISEHNRLYWYRQTLGQGPEFLTYFQNEAQLEKSRLLSDRFSAERPKGSFSTLEIQRTEQGDSAMYLCASSPSASGINEQFFGPGTRLTVL.

This sequence joins TRBV15 and TRBJ2-1; D unresolved. The CDR3 is made up of 14 amino acids. V lost 5 bases and J lost 9, with 17 bases in between. Germline V gene lookup returns CDR1 LNHNV and CDR2 YYDKDF (reference sequence). The DNA of the CDR3 is TGTGCCACCAGCCCAGCAGGTTTAAATGCTGAGCAGTTCTTC. Translating it yields CATSPAGLNAEQFF.

The chain employs TRBV11-2 and TRBJ2-3, with D uncertain. In germline, CDR1 is SGHAT, CDR2 FQNNGV. Trimming left V 4 bases short and J 1 base short, with 6 bases between. The CDR3 runs to 13 residues. The CDR3 DNA follows: TGTGCCAGCAGCTCCCAGGGCACAGATACGCAGTATTTT. Its protein product is CASSSQGTDTQYF.

The chain has TRBV19 and TRBJ1-5, with 9 bases matching TRBD1. There are 19 residues in the CDR3. Germline CDR1 is LNHDA and CDR2 is SQIVND (reference sequence). Losses at the gene ends were 5 bases for V and 0 bases for J; bases not matched to a gene: 14. The CDR3, as DNA: TGTGCCAGTAGTGCCAAGACAGGGGGTAAGGGAAATAGCAATCAGCCCCAGCATTTT. The encoded protein is CASSAKTGGKGNSNQPQHF.

The chain uses TRBV27 and TRBJ2-5, with D hard to call. Germline V CDR1 and CDR2: MNHEY, SMNVEV (reference sequence). This CDR3 is 13 amino acids long. V was pared by 5 bases and J by 5 bases, with 12 bases between. The CDR3 loop is CASSPWAQETQYF. The DNA of the CDR3 is TGTGCCAGCAGTCCGTGGGCCCAGGAGACCCAGTACTTC.

The chain combines TRBV19 with TRBJ2-1, with 7 bases matching TRBD1. CDR3 length equals 13 residues. The junction had 7 bases not matched to a gene; V was cut back by 5 bases and J by 9 bases. Germline values: CDR1 LNHDA, CDR2 SQIVND (reference sequence). In DNA form, the CDR3 reads TGTGCCAGTAGTCTACCACAGGGGACTGAGCAGTTCTTC. Amino acids: CASSLPQGTEQFF.

This chain links TRBV7-9 with TRBJ1-4; 7 bases agree with TRBD1. The CDR3 sequence is 11 residues long. The germline CDR1 and CDR2 sequences are SEHNR and FQNEAQ (reference sequence). J gave up 12 bases and V 6 bases, and 4 bases lay outside the gene matches. The DNA of the CDR3 is TGTGCCAGCAGTTACGACAGGGAACTGTTTTTT. This sequence encodes CASSYDRELFF. Together with reference TRBV7-9 and TRBJ1-4, the CDR3 gives the full variable domain: DTGVSQNPRHKITKRGQNVTFRCDPISEHNRLYWYRQTLGQGPEFLTYFQNEAQLEKSRLLSDRFSAERPKGSFSTLEIQRTEQGDSAMYLCASSYDRELFFGSGTQLSVL.

The rearrangement joins TRBV5-1 to TRBJ2-1; D is possibly TRBD2 (5 bases). CDR3 size: 17 residues. The germline V gene encodes CDR1 SGHRS and CDR2 YFSETQ. V shed 3 bases and J shed 0 bases, with 16 bases lying between them. The CDR3 bases are TGCGCCAGCAGCTCCTTGGTTCTAGCAGGCTCCTACAATGAGCAGTTCTTC. Its protein is CASSSLVLAGSYNEQFF.

The chain is built from TRBV7-6 and TRBJ2-1; 8 bases map to TRBD1. This CDR3 has 18 residues. J was trimmed by 0 bases and V by 1 base; bases with no gene match: 8. CDR1 is SGHVS and CDR2 is FNYEAQ in the germline V gene. The CDR3 sequence is CASSLGTGQESSYNEQFF. In DNA form, the CDR3 reads TGTGCCAGCAGCTTAGGGACGGGACAGGAGAGCTCCTACAATGAGCAGTTCTTC.

This chain links TRBV19 with TRBJ1-4; TRBD1 agrees at 9 bases. Trimming removed 9 bases from V and 5 bases from J; junction bases left unmatched: 19. This CDR3 has 18 amino acids. From germline, CDR1 is LNHDA and CDR2 SQIVND (reference sequence). CDR3 coding DNA: TGTGCCAGCCCGTCGGGACAGGGTAACGGAGGGCGGAATGAAAAACTGTTTTTT. Encoded protein: CASPSGQGNGGRNEKLFF.

V and J are TRBV27 and TRBJ2-1; tentatively, D is TRBD2 (6 bases). The CDR3 spans 13 residues. V lost 6 bases and J 7 bases, leaving 13 bases between the germline ends. CDR1 is MNHEY, CDR2 SMNVEV, per germline (reference sequence). Here the CDR3 reads CASSPFGGNEQFF. In DNA form, the CDR3 reads TGTGCCAGCAGCCCGTTCGGAGGGAATGAGCAGTTCTTC.

V gene TRBV4-1 combines with J gene TRBJ1-2; 7 bases are a match to TRBD1. Germline-derived CDR1 and CDR2 are MGHRA and YSYEKL. CDR3 length equals 15 residues. With V trimmed by 4 bases and J by 4 bases, 9 bases remained unmatched. The CDR3 reads CASSPWDRGSYGYTF. DNA for the CDR3: TGCGCCAGCAGCCCCTGGGACAGAGGTAGCTATGGCTACACCTTC.

The chain combines TRBV7-2 with TRBJ1-5; 7 bases agree with TRBD1. This CDR3 spans 15 amino acids. The V and J ends lost 5 bases and 1 base, in that order; junction bases with no gene match: 5. Germline CDR1 is SGHTA and CDR2 is FQGNSA. The CDR3 sequence: CASSRQGDSNQPQHF. The CDR3 DNA reads TGTGCCAGCAGCCGCCAGGGGGACAGCAATCAGCCCCAGCATTTT.

This clone was recorded only once. This chain links TRBV5-4 with TRBJ1-6, with 11 bases lining up with TRBD1. The J segment lost 11 bases and the V segment lost 4 bases, leaving 5 bases of the junction unmatched. This CDR3 region has 14 residues. The germline V gene encodes CDR1 SGHNT and CDR2 YYREEE (reference sequence). The CDR3 region is CASSNPGQGAPLHF. In DNA form, the CDR3 reads TGTGCCAGCAGCAATCCGGGACAGGGGGCACCCCTCCACTTT. The full variable domain, in which reference TRBV5-4 and TRBJ1-6 provide the parts outside the CDR3, is ETGVTQSPTHLIKTRGQQVTLRCSSQSGHNTVSWYQQALGQGPQFIFQYYREEENGRGNFPPRFSGLQFPNYSSELNVNALELDDSALYLCASSNPGQGAPLHFGNGTRLTVT.

A single count supports this clone. In DNA, the CDR3 is TGTGCCAGCACTTCATCCACAGGGGACGAGCAGTACTTC. This encodes CASTSSTGDEQYF. This chain connects TRBV6-5 to TRBJ2-7; TRBD1 matches at 7 bases. J gave up 5 bases and V 7 bases, and 8 bases lay outside the gene matches. The germline V gene has CDR1 MNHEY and CDR2 SVGAGI. The CDR3 loop spans 13 amino acids.

V is TRBV7-6 and J is TRBJ2-7; no reliable D call. Trimming shortened V by 4 bases and J by 7 bases, and 14 bases separated the two germline ends. CDR1 is SGHVS, CDR2 FNYEAQ, per germline. CDR3 length: 13 amino acids. CDR3 residues: CASSSAFPAEQYF. For the CDR3, the DNA is TGTGCCAGCAGCTCCGCCTTCCCAGCGGAGCAGTACTTC.